The rows below give T cell receptor beta chains drawn from one sample of a study of T-cell reconstitution after alpha-beta-depleted transplantation in children. TCRdb independently ran MiXCR on the PCR reads; one entry per CDR3 protein. The table has 150,000 to 250,000 distinct CDR3 sequences, 6.3% seen once. The source was PBMCs, collected before TCRalphabeta/CD19-depleted stem cell transplant. The receptors here all came from a girl under two years old with combined immunodeficiency, due to receive a stem cell transplant. Each CDR3 is given with its conserved first and last residue. The D gene is left open where the match is weak. Clone size is given for some rows only: seen once, a few or many times, or a class if the clone is expanded.

TRBD2 TRBJ2-1 many TRBV20-1 CSARPLLAGWYEQFF TGCAGTGCTAGACCTCTCCTAGCGGGATGGTATGAGCAGTTCTTC
TRBD1 TRBJ2-5 many TRBV7-9 CASGTDLQETQYF TGTGCCAGTGGGACAGACTTACAAGAGACCCAGTACTTC
TRBD1 TRBJ2-7 many TRBV7-2 CASSLDRDRVDISYEQYF TGTGCCAGCAGCCTAGACCGGGACAGGGTGGATATCTCCTACGAGCAGTACTTC
TRBD1 TRBJ1-5 many TRBV27 CASRKQGQGNQPQHF TGTGCCAGCAGAAAACAGGGGCAGGGCAATCAGCCCCAGCATTTT
NA TRBJ2-2 many TRBV5-4 CASSDHWTAFSAGELFF TGTGCCAGCAGCGACCACTGGACAGCTTTTAGCGCCGGGGAGCTGTTTTTT
TRBD2 TRBJ2-5 many TRBV9 CASSAQLAGIGETQYF TGTGCCAGCAGCGCGCAACTAGCGGGGATAGGGGAGACCCAGTACTTC
TRBD2 TRBJ2-1 many TRBV5-4 CASSLGLAGGSRAYNEQFF TGTGCCAGCAGCTTGGGTCTAGCGGGAGGCTCTCGCGCCTACAATGAGCAGTTCTTC
NA TRBJ2-2 NA TRBV11-3 CASSLRGRGDTGELFF TGTGCCAGCAGCTTACGCGGCAGAGGGGACACCGGGGAGCTGTTTTTT
TRBD1 TRBJ2-2 many TRBV6-1 CATQPQGAYTGELFF TGTGCCACCCAACCACAGGGGGCCTACACCGGGGAGCTGTTTTTT
TRBD1 TRBJ2-7 many TRBV7-8 CASSTPTGKALEQYF TGTGCCAGCAGCACCCCGACAGGGAAGGCGCTCGAGCAGTACTTC
NA TRBJ1-2 many TRBV20-1 CSARGGSYGYTF TGCAGTGCCCGAGGTGGCTCCTATGGCTACACCTTC
NA TRBJ2-3 few TRBV12-3/TRBV12-4 CASSSDTQYF TGTGCCAGCAGTTCAGATACGCAGTATTTT
TRBD2 TRBJ2-1 many TRBV5-1 CASSLDPAGVSNEQFF TGCGCCAGCAGCTTGGACCCAGCGGGAGTGTCTAATGAGCAGTTCTTC
TRBD2 TRBJ2-2 many TRBV11-2 CASSSAWTSNTGELFF TGTGCCAGCAGCTCAGCCTGGACTAGCAACACCGGGGAGCTGTTTTTT
TRBD1 TRBJ2-1 many TRBV7-9 CASSLPDRGFYNEQFF TGTGCCAGCAGCTTACCGGACAGGGGATTCTACAATGAGCAGTTCTTC
NA TRBJ1-5 few TRBV5-1 CASSLELGQSNQPQHF TGCGCCAGCAGCTTGGAGCTGGGCCAGAGCAATCAGCCCCAGCATTTT
NA TRBJ2-1 many TRBV5-5 CASSLLKGNYNEQFF TGTGCCAGCAGCTTGCTCAAAGGGAACTACAATGAGCAGTTCTTC
TRBD2 TRBJ2-1 many TRBV5-6 CASSLEGGSKFF TGTGCCAGCAGCTTGGAGGGCGGGAGTAAGTTCTTC
NA TRBJ2-3 many TRBV6-1 CASSEYLNVQGVGTDTQYF TGTGCCAGCAGTGAATATTTAAACGTCCAGGGAGTGGGCACAGATACGCAGTATTTT
TRBD2 TRBJ2-2 many TRBV12-3/TRBV12-4 CASSPNIAGGDTGELFF TGTGCCAGCAGTCCAAACATAGCGGGAGGCGATACCGGGGAGCTGTTTTTT
TRBD2 TRBJ2-5 NA TRBV5-1 CASSRRTGTSGGPQETQYF TGCGCCAGCAGCCGAAGAACAGGGACTAGCGGGGGTCCACAAGAGACCCAGTACTTC
TRBD1 TRBJ2-5 many TRBV12-3/TRBV12-4 CASRPGQGVAGETQYF TGTGCCAGCAGACCGGGACAGGGGGTCGCAGGAGAGACCCAGTACTTC
TRBD1 TRBJ2-3 many TRBV7-9 CASSAYQQGVNTDTQYF TGTGCCAGCAGCGCCTACCAACAGGGGGTAAATACAGATACGCAGTATTTT
NA TRBJ1-1 many TRBV12-3/TRBV12-4 CASSRYTEAFF TGTGCCAGCAGCCGCTACACTGAAGCTTTCTTT
NA TRBJ2-1 many TRBV7-3 CASSLGDGEQFF TGTGCCAGCAGCTTAGGTGATGGTGAGCAGTTCTTC
NA TRBJ2-1 many TRBV4-1 CASSQVVAGRTGEQFF TGCGCCAGCAGCCAAGTGGTGGCAGGGAGAACTGGTGAGCAGTTCTTC
NA TRBJ2-1 many TRBV28 CASSFRIRWGNEQFF TGTGCCAGCAGTTTTAGGATCCGCTGGGGCAATGAGCAGTTCTTC
NA TRBJ2-7 many TRBV29-1 CSATLEAPYEQYF TGCAGCGCTACTTTAGAGGCCCCCTACGAGCAGTACTTC
TRBD2 TRBJ2-7 many TRBV27 CASISGGPGGEQYF TGTGCCAGCATAAGCGGGGGCCCCGGGGGAGAGCAGTACTTC
TRBD1 TRBJ2-7 many TRBV11-1 CASSTAQLPGQAFYEQYF TGTGCCAGCAGCACCGCACAATTACCGGGACAGGCTTTCTACGAGCAGTACTTC
NA TRBJ1-3 many TRBV7-8 CASSEGGTGNTIYF TGTGCCAGCAGCGAAGGGGGGACTGGAAACACCATATATTTT
TRBD2 TRBJ2-1 many TRBV28 CASSLLGGVWNEQFF TGTGCCAGCAGTTTATTGGGGGGGGTATGGAATGAGCAGTTCTTC
NA TRBJ1-2 few TRBV29-1 CSVVSQGTSNYGYTF TGCAGCGTTGTCTCCCAGGGAACATCTAACTATGGCTACACCTTC
NA TRBJ2-2 many TRBV7-2 CASSLMAGQTDTGELFF TGTGCCAGCAGCTTAATGGCGGGCCAAACTGACACCGGGGAGCTGTTTTTT
NA TRBJ1-1 many TRBV12-3/TRBV12-4 CASTNTGFTEAFF TGTGCCAGCACCAATACAGGGTTCACTGAAGCTTTCTTT
TRBD2 TRBJ2-1 many TRBV28 CASNPYRGSGNSYNEQFF TGTGCCAGCAATCCCTATCGTGGTAGCGGGAACTCCTACAATGAGCAGTTCTTC
NA TRBJ2-1 many TRBV7-3 CASSLDPGAYNEQFF TGTGCCAGCAGCTTAGACCCAGGGGCCTACAATGAGCAGTTCTTC
NA TRBJ2-5 many TRBV4-2 CASSQTGYETQYF TGTGCCAGCAGCCAAACAGGGTACGAGACCCAGTACTTC
NA TRBJ1-6 NA TRBV20-1 CSARAVWDPNNSPLHF TGCAGTGCTAGAGCGGTGTGGGACCCCAATAATTCACCCCTCCACTTT
NA TRBJ2-3 many TRBV20-1 CSARGTGDLAVTQYF TGCAGTGCTAGAGGAACGGGGGACCTGGCGGTTACGCAGTATTTT
NA TRBJ2-7 many TRBV7-2 CASSSRGAPYEQYF TGTGCCAGCAGCTCCCGGGGGGCACCCTACGAGCAGTACTTC